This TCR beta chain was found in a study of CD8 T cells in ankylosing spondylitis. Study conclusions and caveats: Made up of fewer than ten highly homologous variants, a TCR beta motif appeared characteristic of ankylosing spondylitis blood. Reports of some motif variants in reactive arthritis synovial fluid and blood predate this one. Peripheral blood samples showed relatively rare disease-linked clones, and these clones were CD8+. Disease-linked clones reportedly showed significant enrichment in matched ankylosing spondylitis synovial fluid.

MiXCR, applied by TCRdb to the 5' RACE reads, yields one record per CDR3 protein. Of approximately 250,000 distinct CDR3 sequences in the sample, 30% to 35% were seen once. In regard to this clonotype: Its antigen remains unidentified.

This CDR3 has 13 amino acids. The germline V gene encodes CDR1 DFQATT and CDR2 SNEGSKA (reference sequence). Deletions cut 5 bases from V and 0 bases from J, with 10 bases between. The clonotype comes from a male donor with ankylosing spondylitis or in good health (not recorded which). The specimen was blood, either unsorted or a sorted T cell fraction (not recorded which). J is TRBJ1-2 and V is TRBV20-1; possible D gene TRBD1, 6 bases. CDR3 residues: CSAGTHTNYGYTF. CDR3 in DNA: TGCAGTGCTGGGACACATACTAACTATGGCTACACCTTC.